One and the same sample provided the 21 T cell receptor beta chains below, sequenced in a study of T cell responses to AZD1222 COVID-19 vaccine. The method was immunoSEQ multiplex PCR; TCRdb's version includes in-frame clones alone and lacks a portion of them. The top ten clones hold roughly 1.6% of a sample with 100,000 to 120,000 clones, approximately 90% of them seen once. The source material was peripheral blood, sampled on day 0 of AZD1222 vaccination. Receptors originate from an adult in good health.

This clone has just a few counts. This rearrangement joins TRBV4-1 to TRBJ1-4; TRBD1 is a possible D gene (5 bases). This CDR3 region has 17 residues. CDR1 and CDR2 (germline): MGHRA, YSYEKL. The ends were cut back, 3 bases at V and 3 bases at J, with 17 bases in the middle. The CDR3 here is CASSQMGVAGANEKLFF. CDR3 nucleotides: TGCGCCAGCAGCCAGATGGGGGTAGCTGGGGCTAATGAAAAACTGTTTTTT.

J is TRBJ2-2 and V is TRBV28; 8 nucleotides agree with TRBD2. This CDR3 spans 14 amino acids. V lost 6 bases to trimming and J lost 4 bases; unmatched junction nucleotides: 4. Per the germline V gene, CDR1 is MDHEN and CDR2 is SYDVKM. The CDR3 here is CASRKRETTGELFF. CDR3 coding DNA: TGTGCCAGCAGGAAGCGGGAGACCACCGGGGAGCTGTTTTTT. Using reference TRBV28 and TRBJ2-2 for the parts outside the CDR3, the full variable domain is DVKVTQSSRYLVKRTGEKVFLECVQDMDHENMFWYRQDPGLGLRLIYFSYDVKMKEKGDIPEGYSVSREKKERFSLILESASTNQTSMYLCASRKRETTGELFFGEGSRLTVL.

The genes are TRBV10-1 and TRBJ2-1; no clear D gene. CDR1 and CDR2 (germline): WNHNN, SYGVQD (reference sequence). This CDR3 has 15 residues. The V end was cut by 0 bases, the J end by 3 bases, with 9 bases between. CDR3 nucleotides: TGCGCCAGCAGTGAGTCAGCCGCTGTCTACAATGAGCAGTTCTTC. It codes for CASSESAAVYNEQFF.

The chain is built from TRBV3-1 (or the pseudogene TRBV3-2) and TRBJ1-2, with D uncertain. V was shortened by 4 bases and J by 6 bases, with 15 bases between the two germline ends. The CDR3 has 14 amino acids. Germline loops: CDR1 LGHDT, CDR2 YNNKEL (reference sequence). The CDR3 reads CASSPRETGNGYTF. CDR3 nucleotide sequence: TGTGCCAGCAGCCCGAGGGAGACCGGGAATGGCTACACCTTC.

The gene calls are TRBV5-1 and TRBJ2-5; no clear D. Trimming pared 4 bases from V and 5 bases from J, leaving 12 bases between. CDR1 and CDR2 (germline): SGHRS, YFSETQ. This CDR3 contains 13 residues. The CDR3 DNA is TGCGCCAGCAGCCCACGGAGTTTTGAGACCCAGTACTTC. Its translation is CASSPRSFETQYF.

This clone was seen a few times. J is TRBJ1-4 and V is TRBV29-1; the D gene is possibly TRBD1 (6 bases). Deletions cut 6 bases from V and 8 bases from J, with 16 bases between. Looked up from germline, CDR1 is SQVTM and CDR2 is ANQGSEA. The CDR3 extends over 13 amino acids. CDR3: CSVRGDGGEKLFF. CDR3 DNA: TGCAGCGTAAGGGGGGACGGAGGAGAAAAACTGTTTTTT.

The gene calls are TRBV24-1 and TRBJ1-1; D gene uncertain. Germline V gives CDR1 KGHDR, CDR2 SFDVKD. The ends were cut back, 4 bases at V and 6 bases at J, with 17 bases in the middle. CDR3 length: 15 amino acids. CDR3 sequence: CATSDRRAPAAEAFF. The CDR3 DNA is TGTGCCACCAGTGACCGCCGGGCCCCAGCAGCTGAAGCTTTCTTT.

This clone was recorded a few times. The chain has TRBV3-1 (or the pseudogene TRBV3-2) and TRBJ1-2; D not resolved. Trimming took 1 base from V and 0 from J, leaving 9 bases between them. The germline gives CDR1 LGHDT, CDR2 YNNKEL (reference sequence). CDR3 size: 15 residues. The DNA of the CDR3 is TGTGCCAGCAGCCAAGGGGCGGAGTCTAACTATGGCTACACCTTC. Protein product: CASSQGAESNYGYTF.

The rearrangement uses TRBV5-1 and TRBJ2-4, with 14 bases fitting TRBD2. There are 21 residues in the CDR3. After removal of 2 bases from V and 0 bases from J, the junction contained 13 bases not matched to a gene. Germline assignment: CDR1 SGHRS and CDR2 YFSETQ. This chain's CDR3 is CASSFAGTSGRDLLAKNIQYF. In nucleotides, the CDR3 is TGCGCCAGCAGCTTTGCGGGGACTAGCGGGAGAGATCTACTAGCCAAAAACATTCAGTACTTC.

The V gene is TRBV4-1, the J gene TRBJ2-7; maybe TRBD2 (5 bases). Trimming cost V 1 base and J 5 bases, with 21 bases left between them. CDR1 and CDR2 (germline): MGHRA, YSYEKL. The CDR3 totals 17 residues. The chain's CDR3 is CASSQGGLDGQIDEQYF. Here the CDR3 DNA reads TGCGCCAGCAGCCAAGGCGGGTTGGACGGCCAAATAGACGAGCAGTACTTC.

The rearrangement links TRBV11-2 to TRBJ2-7; the D is unclear. CDR1 SGHAT and CDR2 FQNNGV come from the germline V gene. This CDR3 has 11 residues. V lost 1 base and J 6 bases, leaving 4 bases between the germline ends. This chain's CDR3 is CASSLVFEQYF. The CDR3 bases are TGTGCCAGCAGCTTAGTTTTCGAGCAGTACTTC.

The gene calls are TRBV7-2 and TRBJ1-2; a possible D gene is TRBD1 (5 bases). V was shortened by 3 bases and J by 8 bases, with 16 bases between the two germline ends. The CDR3 contains 14 residues. Germline lookup yields CDR1 SGHTA and CDR2 FQGNSA. The CDR3 spells CASSLTRQPSGYTF. The CDR3 bases are TGTGCCAGCAGCTTGACGCGACAGCCCTCGGGCTACACCTTC. The complete variable domain, with remaining parts taken from reference TRBV7-2 and TRBJ1-2, reads GAGVSQSPSNKVTEKGKDVELRCDPISGHTALYWYRQSLGQGLEFLIYFQGNSAPDKSGLPSDRFSAERTGGSVSTLTIQRTQQEDSAVYLCASSLTRQPSGYTFGSGTRLTVV.

The chain uses TRBV27 and TRBJ2-7, with 7 positions matching TRBD1. The V gene's germline CDR1 is MNHEY and CDR2 SMNVEV (reference sequence). V was pared by 4 bases and J by 4 bases, with 10 bases of the junction left unmatched. There are 15 residues in the CDR3. In DNA, the CDR3 is TGTGCCAGCAGTTCTCCGGGACAGATCACTTACGAGCAGTACTTC. It is translated as CASSSPGQITYEQYF.

The chain is built from TRBV5-1 and TRBJ2-5; possible D gene TRBD2, 5 bases. The CDR3 is 16 residues long. V was shortened by 0 bases and J by 5 bases, with 17 bases between the two germline ends. In germline, CDR1 is SGHRS, CDR2 YFSETQ. Written as DNA, the CDR3 is TGCGCCAGCAGCTTGGAGGATGGGAGAGGTGGGGAGACCCAGTACTTC. The encoded protein is CASSLEDGRGGETQYF.

CDR3 in amino acids: CAWTSGANYGYTF. In DNA form, the CDR3 reads TGTGCCTGGACTTCAGGCGCGAACTATGGCTACACCTTC. The chain joins TRBV30 to TRBJ1-2; D remains ambiguous. Germline CDR1 GTSNPN, CDR2 SVGIG (reference sequence). The CDR3 totals 13 residues. The germline V and J ends were trimmed by 4 bases and 2 bases, with 11 bases remaining between them.

The V and J genes are TRBV19 and TRBJ1-3; no clear D. The CDR3 loop spans 13 amino acids. Germline V lookup: CDR1 LNHDA, CDR2 SQIVND (reference sequence). Trimming shortened V by 5 bases and J by 4 bases, and 9 bases separated the two germline ends. This CDR3 reads CASSGRLGNTIYF. The CDR3 bases are TGTGCCAGTAGTGGTCGACTCGGAAACACCATATATTTT.

This clone was counted a single time. The V call is TRBV14, the J call TRBJ1-1; 7 bases are shared with TRBD1. CDR3 length: 16 amino acids. V trimming: 0 bases; J trimming: 0 bases; junction bases outside the gene matches: 4. Looked up from germline, CDR1 is SGHDN and CDR2 is FVKESK. The CDR3 region is CASSQDGQALNTEAFF. CDR3 coding DNA: TGTGCCAGCAGCCAAGATGGACAGGCGTTGAACACTGAAGCTTTCTTT.

V and J are TRBV7-8 and TRBJ2-5; 12 positions match TRBD2. The germline CDR1 and CDR2 sequences are SGHVS and FQNEAQ. The CDR3 is 15 amino acids. J gave up 5 bases and V 7 bases, and 8 bases lay outside the gene matches. The CDR3 sequence: CASTSPTSGRETQYF. CDR3 nucleotide sequence: TGTGCCAGCACCTCCCCCACTAGCGGGAGGGAGACCCAGTACTTC.

This chain uses TRBV6-5 with TRBJ2-1; tentatively, D is TRBD1 (6 bases). V was pared by 6 bases and J by 15 bases, with 21 bases between. The germline CDR1 and CDR2 sequences are MNHEY and SVGAGI. This CDR3 region has 13 residues. The CDR3 DNA is TGTGCCAGCAGACCAGGAAGCTATAAGGGGGTGTTCTTC. Its translation is CASRPGSYKGVFF.

This sequence joins TRBV4-1 and TRBJ1-4, with no clear D. The CDR3 runs to 15 residues. With 1 base removed from V and 4 bases from J, the gap between germline ends came to 10 bases. Per germline, CDR1 MGHRA and CDR2 YSYEKL. The CDR3 reads CASSQAYTSNEKLFF. CDR3 nucleotides: TGCGCCAGCAGCCAAGCATACACCAGTAATGAAAAACTGTTTTTT.

There are a few counts of this clone. Other DNA sequences in this sample translate to the same CDR3. The chain uses TRBV27 and TRBJ2-7; D may be TRBD1 (6 bases). This CDR3 is 14 amino acids long. Trimming shortened V by 0 bases and J by 2 bases, and 8 bases separated the two germline ends. Germline assignment: CDR1 MNHEY and CDR2 SMNVEV (reference sequence). Written as DNA, the CDR3 is TGTGCCAGCAGTTTATCTCAGGGGACCTACGAGCAGTACTTC. It codes for CASSLSQGTYEQYF.